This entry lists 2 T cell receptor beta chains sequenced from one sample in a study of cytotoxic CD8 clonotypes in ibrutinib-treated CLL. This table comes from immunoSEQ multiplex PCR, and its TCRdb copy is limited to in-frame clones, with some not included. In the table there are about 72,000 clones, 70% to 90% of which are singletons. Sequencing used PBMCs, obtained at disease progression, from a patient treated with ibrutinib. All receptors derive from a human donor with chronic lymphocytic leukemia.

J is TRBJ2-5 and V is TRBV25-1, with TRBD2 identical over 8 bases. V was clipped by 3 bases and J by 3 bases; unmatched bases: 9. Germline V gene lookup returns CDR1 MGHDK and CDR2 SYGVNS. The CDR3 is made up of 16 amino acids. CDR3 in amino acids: CASSEERGGSKETQYF. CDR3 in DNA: TGTGCCAGCAGTGAGGAGCGCGGGGGGTCCAAAGAGACCCAGTACTTC.

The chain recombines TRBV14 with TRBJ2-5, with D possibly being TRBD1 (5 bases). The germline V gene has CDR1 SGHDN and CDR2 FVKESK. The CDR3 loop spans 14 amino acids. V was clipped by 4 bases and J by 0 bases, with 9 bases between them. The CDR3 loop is CASSPTEYQETQYF. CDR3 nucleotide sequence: TGTGCCAGCAGCCCGACAGAGTACCAAGAGACCCAGTACTTC.